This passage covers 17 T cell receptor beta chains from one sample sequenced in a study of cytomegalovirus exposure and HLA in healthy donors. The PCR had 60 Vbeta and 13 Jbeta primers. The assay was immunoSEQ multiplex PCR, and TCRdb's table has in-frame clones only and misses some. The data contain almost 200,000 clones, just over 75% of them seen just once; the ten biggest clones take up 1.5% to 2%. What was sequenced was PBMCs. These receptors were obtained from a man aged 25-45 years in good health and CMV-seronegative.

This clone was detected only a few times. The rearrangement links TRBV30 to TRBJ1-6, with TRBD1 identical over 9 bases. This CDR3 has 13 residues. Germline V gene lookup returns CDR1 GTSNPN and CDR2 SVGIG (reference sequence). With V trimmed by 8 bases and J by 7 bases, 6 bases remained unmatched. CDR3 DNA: TGTGCCGGGGGGGACAGGGCGAATTCACCCCTCCACTTT. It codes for CAGGDRANSPLHF.

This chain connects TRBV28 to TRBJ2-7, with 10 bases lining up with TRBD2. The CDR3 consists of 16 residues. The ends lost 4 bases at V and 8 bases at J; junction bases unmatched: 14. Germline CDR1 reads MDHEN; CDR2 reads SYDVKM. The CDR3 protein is CASSSPELAGKIKQYF. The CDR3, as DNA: TGTGCCAGCAGTTCCCCTGAACTAGCGGGAAAAATCAAGCAGTACTTC.

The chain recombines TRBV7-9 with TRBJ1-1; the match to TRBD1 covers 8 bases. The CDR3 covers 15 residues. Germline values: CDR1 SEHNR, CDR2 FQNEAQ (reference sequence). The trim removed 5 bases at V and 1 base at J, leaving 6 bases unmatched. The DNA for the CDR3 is TGTGCCAGCAGCGGAAACAGGGGGAAGAACACTGAAGCTTTCTTT. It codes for CASSGNRGKNTEAFF. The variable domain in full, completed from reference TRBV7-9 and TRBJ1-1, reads DTGVSQNPRHKITKRGQNVTFRCDPISEHNRLYWYRQTLGQGPEFLTYFQNEAQLEKSRLLSDRFSAERPKGSFSTLEIQRTEQGDSAMYLCASSGNRGKNTEAFFGQGTRLTVV.

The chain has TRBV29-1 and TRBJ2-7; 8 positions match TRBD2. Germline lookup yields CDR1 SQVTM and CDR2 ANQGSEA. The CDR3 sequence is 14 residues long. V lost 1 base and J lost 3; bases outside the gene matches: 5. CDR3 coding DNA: TGCAGCGTTGAAGGGACGGGAGGGGGCTACGAGCAGTACTTC. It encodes CSVEGTGGGYEQYF.

CDR3 in DNA: TGTGCCAGCAGTGAATTGGGACAGGCCTATTACGAGCAGTACTTC. Its protein product is CASSELGQAYYEQYF. This chain connects TRBV6-1 to TRBJ2-7; 8 nucleotides match TRBD1. Germline V CDR1 and CDR2: MNHNS, SASEGT. The CDR3 length is 15 residues. V lost 2 bases and J lost 4; bases outside the gene matches: 7.

Here the CDR3 reads CASSQGPSLLAGDPEQYF. The CDR3 bases are TGCGCCAGCAGCCAAGGCCCATCCCTACTAGCGGGAGATCCCGAGCAGTACTTC. J is TRBJ2-7 and V is TRBV4-1, with 11 nucleotides matching TRBD2. Germline-derived CDR1 and CDR2 are MGHRA and YSYEKL. CDR3 length equals 18 residues. Trimming cost V 1 base and J 6 bases; bases outside gene matches: 14.

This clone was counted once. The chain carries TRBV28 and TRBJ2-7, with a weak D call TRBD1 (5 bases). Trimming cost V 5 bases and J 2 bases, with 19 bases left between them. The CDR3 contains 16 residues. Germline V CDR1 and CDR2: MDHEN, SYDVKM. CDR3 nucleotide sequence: TGTGCCAGCAGTAGGGGTTTCAGTCACCTCCCCTACGAGCAGTACTTC. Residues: CASSRGFSHLPYEQYF. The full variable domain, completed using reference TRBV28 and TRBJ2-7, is DVKVTQSSRYLVKRTGEKVFLECVQDMDHENMFWYRQDPGLGLRLIYFSYDVKMKEKGDIPEGYSVSREKKERFSLILESASTNQTSMYLCASSRGFSHLPYEQYFGPGTRLTVT.

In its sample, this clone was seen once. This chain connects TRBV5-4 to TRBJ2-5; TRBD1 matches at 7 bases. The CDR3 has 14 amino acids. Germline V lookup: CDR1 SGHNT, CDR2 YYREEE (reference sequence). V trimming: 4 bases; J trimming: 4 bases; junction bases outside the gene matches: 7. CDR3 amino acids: CASSGTGAGETQYF. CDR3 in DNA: TGTGCCAGCAGCGGTACAGGGGCAGGAGAGACCCAGTACTTC. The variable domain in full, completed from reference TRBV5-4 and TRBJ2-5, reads ETGVTQSPTHLIKTRGQQVTLRCSSQSGHNTVSWYQQALGQGPQFIFQYYREEENGRGNFPPRFSGLQFPNYSSELNVNALELDDSALYLCASSGTGAGETQYFGPGTRLLVL.

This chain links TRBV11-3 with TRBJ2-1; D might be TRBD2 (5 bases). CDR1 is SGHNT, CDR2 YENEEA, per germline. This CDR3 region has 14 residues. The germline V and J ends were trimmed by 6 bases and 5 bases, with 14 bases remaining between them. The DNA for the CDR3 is TGTGCCAGCAGACTAAGCGGAGGAAACAATGAGCAGTTCTTC. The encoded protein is CASRLSGGNNEQFF.

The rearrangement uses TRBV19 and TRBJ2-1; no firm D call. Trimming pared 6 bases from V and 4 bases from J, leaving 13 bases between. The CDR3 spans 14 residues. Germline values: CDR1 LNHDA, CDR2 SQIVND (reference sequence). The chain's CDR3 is CASRMAVGYNEQFF. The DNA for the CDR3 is TGTGCCAGTAGAATGGCGGTGGGTTACAATGAGCAGTTCTTC.

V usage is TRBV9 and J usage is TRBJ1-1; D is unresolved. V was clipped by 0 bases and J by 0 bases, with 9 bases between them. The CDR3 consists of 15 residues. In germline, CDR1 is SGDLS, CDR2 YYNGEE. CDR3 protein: CASSVGEPLNTEAFF. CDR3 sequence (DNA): TGTGCCAGCAGCGTAGGTGAGCCATTGAACACTGAAGCTTTCTTT.

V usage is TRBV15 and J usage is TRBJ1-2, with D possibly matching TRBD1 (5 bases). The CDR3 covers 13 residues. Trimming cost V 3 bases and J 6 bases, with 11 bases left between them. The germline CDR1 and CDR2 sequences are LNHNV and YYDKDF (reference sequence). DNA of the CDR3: TGTGCCACCAGCAGTGCAGGGAAAAATGGCTACACCTTC. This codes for CATSSAGKNGYTF.

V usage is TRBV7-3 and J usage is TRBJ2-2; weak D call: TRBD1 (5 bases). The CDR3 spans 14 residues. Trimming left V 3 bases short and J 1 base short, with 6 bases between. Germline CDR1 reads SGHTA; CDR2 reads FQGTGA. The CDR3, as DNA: TGTGCCAGCAGCTTTGGACAGAACACCGGGGAGCTGTTTTTT. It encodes CASSFGQNTGELFF.

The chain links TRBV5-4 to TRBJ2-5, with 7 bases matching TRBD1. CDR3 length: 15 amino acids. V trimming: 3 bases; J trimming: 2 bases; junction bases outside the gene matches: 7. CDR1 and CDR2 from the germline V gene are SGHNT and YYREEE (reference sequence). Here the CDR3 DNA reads TGTGCCAGCAGCTCATCCGGGACAGTACAAGAGACCCAGTACTTC. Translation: CASSSSGTVQETQYF. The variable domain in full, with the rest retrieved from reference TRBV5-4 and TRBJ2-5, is ETGVTQSPTHLIKTRGQQVTLRCSSQSGHNTVSWYQQALGQGPQFIFQYYREEENGRGNFPPRFSGLQFPNYSSELNVNALELDDSALYLCASSSSGTVQETQYFGPGTRLLVL.

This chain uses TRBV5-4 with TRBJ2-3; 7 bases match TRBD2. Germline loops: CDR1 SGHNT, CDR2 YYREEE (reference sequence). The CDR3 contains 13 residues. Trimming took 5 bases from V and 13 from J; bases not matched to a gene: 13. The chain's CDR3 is CASSNQRDAREYF. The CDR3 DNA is TGTGCCAGCAGTAACCAGCGGGATGCTAGGGAGTATTTT.

CDR3: CASSSDSSSYNEQFF. In DNA form, the CDR3 reads TGCGCCAGCAGCTCCGACAGCAGCTCCTACAATGAGCAGTTCTTC. V and J are TRBV5-1 and TRBJ2-1; tentatively, D is TRBD1 (5 bases). Trimming removed 3 bases at V and 0 bases at J, with 10 bases between. This CDR3 comprises 15 residues. In germline, CDR1 is SGHRS, CDR2 YFSETQ.

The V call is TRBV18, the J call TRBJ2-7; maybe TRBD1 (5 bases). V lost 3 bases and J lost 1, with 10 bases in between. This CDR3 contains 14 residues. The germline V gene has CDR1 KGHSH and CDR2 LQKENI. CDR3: CASSPLDTSYEQYF. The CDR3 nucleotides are TGTGCCAGCTCACCCCTGGACACTTCCTACGAGCAGTACTTC.